This is a list of T cell receptor beta chains from one sample in a study of memory CD4+ T cells and cytomegalovirus serostatus. Here immunoSEQ multiplex PCR was the method, and the copy in TCRdb shows in-frame clones only, minus some. The data contain about 52,000 clones, around 82% of them seen just once; the ten biggest clones take up 1.5% to 2.5%. Sequenced: memory CD4+ T cells from blood. These receptor sequences come from an adult in good health and CMV-seropositive. CDR3s include the opening cysteine and the closing phenylalanine or tryptophan.

TRBJ1-2 TRBV4-3 CASSINPKDYGYTF
TRBJ2-7 TRBV6-6 CASRVGGTAYEQYF
TRBJ2-7 TRBV4-1 CASSQEARDNSYEQYF
TRBJ1-4 TRBV27 CASSLERGTNEKLFF
TRBJ2-3 TRBV7-3 CASKRGGTSTDTQYF
TRBJ2-7 TRBV30 CAWAPGLAREQYF
TRBJ2-1 TRBV7-8 CASSHRDRGDEQFF
TRBJ2-3 TRBV7-9 CASSQTFTSGSFTQYF
TRBJ1-2 TRBV14 CASSQHGGTRYGYTF
TRBJ2-2 TRBV2 CASSPRETTGELFF
TRBJ1-1 TRBV5-6 CASSLGSVFRNTEAFF